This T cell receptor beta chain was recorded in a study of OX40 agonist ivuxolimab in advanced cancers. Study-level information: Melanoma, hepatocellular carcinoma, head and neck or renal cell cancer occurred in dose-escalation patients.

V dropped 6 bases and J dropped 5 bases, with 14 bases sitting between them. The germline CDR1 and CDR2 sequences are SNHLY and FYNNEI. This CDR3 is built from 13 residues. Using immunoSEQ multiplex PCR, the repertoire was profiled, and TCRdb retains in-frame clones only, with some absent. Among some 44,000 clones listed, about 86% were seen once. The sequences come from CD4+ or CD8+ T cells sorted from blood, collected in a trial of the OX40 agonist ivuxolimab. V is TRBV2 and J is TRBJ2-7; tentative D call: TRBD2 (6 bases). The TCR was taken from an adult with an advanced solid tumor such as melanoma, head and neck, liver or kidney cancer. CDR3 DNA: TGTGCCAGCAGGGAACTAGGAGGGCACGAGCAGTACTTC. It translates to CASRELGGHEQYF.